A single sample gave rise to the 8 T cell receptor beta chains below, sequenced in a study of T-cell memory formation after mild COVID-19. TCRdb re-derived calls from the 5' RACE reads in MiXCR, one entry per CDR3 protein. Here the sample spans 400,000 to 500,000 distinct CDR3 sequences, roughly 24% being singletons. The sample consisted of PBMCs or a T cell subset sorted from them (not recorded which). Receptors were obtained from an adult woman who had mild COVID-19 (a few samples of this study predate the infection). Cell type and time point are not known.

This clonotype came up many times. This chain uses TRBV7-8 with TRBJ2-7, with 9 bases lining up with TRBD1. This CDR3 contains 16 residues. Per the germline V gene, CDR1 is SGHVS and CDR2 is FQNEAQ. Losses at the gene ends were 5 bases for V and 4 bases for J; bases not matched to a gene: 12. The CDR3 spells CASSMPRDRETYEQYF. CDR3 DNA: TGTGCCAGCAGCATGCCCCGGGACAGGGAGACTTACGAGCAGTACTTC.

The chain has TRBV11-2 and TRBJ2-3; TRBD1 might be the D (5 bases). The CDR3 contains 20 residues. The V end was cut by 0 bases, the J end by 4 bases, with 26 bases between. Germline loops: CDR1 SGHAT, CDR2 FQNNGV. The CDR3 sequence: CASSLDVWGPSPPGPDTQYF. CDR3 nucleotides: TGTGCCAGCAGCTTAGATGTTTGGGGCCCGAGCCCCCCCGGACCAGATACGCAGTATTTT.

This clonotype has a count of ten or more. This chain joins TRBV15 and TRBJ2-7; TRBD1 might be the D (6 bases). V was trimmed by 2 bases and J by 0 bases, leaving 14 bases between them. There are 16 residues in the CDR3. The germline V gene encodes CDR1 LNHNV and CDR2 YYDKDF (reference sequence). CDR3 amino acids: CATSRLTTGTSYEQYF. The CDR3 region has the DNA TGTGCCACCAGCAGACTCACGACAGGAACCTCCTACGAGCAGTACTTC.

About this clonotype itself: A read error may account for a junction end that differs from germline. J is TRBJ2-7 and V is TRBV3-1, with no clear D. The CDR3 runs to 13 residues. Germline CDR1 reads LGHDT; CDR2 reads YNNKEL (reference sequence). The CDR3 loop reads CASSQDVGKNVNF. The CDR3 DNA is TGTGCCAGCAGCCAAGATGTGGGGAAAAATGTTAACTTC.

CDR3 DNA: TGTGCCTGGAGTGGGGGGGTCGGTCAAGAGACCCAGTACTTC. Translation: CAWSGGVGQETQYF. The chain carries TRBV30 and TRBJ2-5, with D maybe TRBD2 (6 bases). The CDR3 runs to 14 residues. V was pared by 1 base and J by 2 bases, with 11 bases between. Per germline, CDR1 GTSNPN and CDR2 SVGIG (reference sequence).

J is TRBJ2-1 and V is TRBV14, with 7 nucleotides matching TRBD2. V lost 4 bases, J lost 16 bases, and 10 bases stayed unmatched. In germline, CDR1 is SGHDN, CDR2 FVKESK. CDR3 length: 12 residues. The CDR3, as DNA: TGTGCCAGCAGCCGAGTATCTACTAGCGCCTTCTTC. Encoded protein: CASSRVSTSAFF.

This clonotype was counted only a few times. CDR3 region: CASSQPGQANEQFF. The CDR3 DNA reads as TGTGCCAGCAGTCAACCGGGACAGGCGAATGAGCAGTTCTTC. The rearrangement joins TRBV6-6 to TRBJ2-1, with 8 bases fitting TRBD1. The germline V gene encodes CDR1 MNHNY and CDR2 SVGAGI (reference sequence). The CDR3 has 14 amino acids. Losses at the gene ends were 5 bases for V and 7 bases for J; bases not matched to a gene: 7.

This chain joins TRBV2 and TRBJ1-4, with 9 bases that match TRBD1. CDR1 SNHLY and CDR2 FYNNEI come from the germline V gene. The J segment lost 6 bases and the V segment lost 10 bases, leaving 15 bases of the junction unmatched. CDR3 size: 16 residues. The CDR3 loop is CATRDRDHAGDEKLFF. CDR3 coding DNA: TGTGCCACCCGGGACAGGGACCACGCCGGGGATGAAAAACTGTTTTTT.